This T cell receptor beta chain is drawn from a study of CD8 T cells in ankylosing spondylitis. TCRdb independently ran MiXCR on the 5' RACE reads; one entry per CDR3 protein. The profile shows 40,000 to 55,000 distinct CDR3 sequences, 7.4% of them singletons. In this sample, this clonotype turned up many times. This CDR3 comprises 14 residues. The V end lost 1 base, the J end lost 3 bases, and 9 bases lay between the germline ends. CDR1 and CDR2 from the germline V gene are MGHDK and SYGVNS. Source material: blood, either unsorted or a sorted T cell fraction (not recorded which). The receptor was derived from a female donor with ankylosing spondylitis or in good health (not recorded which). J is TRBJ1-1 and V is TRBV25-1; D is undetermined. CDR3 sequence (DNA): TGTGCCAGCAGTGAATGGGGAGGTCACACTGAAGCTTTCTTT. Translation: CASSEWGGHTEAFF.